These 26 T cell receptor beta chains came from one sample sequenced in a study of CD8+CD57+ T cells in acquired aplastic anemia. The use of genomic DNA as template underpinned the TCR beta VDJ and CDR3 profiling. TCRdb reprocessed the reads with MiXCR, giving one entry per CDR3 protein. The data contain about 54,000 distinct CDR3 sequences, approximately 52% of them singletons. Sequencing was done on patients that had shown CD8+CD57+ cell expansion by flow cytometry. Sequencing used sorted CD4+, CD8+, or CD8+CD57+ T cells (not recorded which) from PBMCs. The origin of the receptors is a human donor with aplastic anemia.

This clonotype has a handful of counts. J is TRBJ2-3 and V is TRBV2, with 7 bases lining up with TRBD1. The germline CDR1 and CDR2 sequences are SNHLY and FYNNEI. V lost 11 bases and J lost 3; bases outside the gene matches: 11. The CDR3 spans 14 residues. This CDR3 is CASGAARGTDTQYF. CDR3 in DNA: TGTGCCTCCGGAGCGGCCAGGGGGACAGATACGCAGTATTTT.

The DNA of the CDR3 is TGTGCCAGCAGCTTTAGCGGGGGGGCTAAGCAAGAGACCCAGTACTTC. It translates to CASSFSGGAKQETQYF. The chain joins TRBV7-8 to TRBJ2-5; 11 bases agree with TRBD2. There are 16 residues in the CDR3. The germline V gene encodes CDR1 SGHVS and CDR2 FQNEAQ. J lost 2 bases, V lost 3 bases, and 5 bases had no gene match.

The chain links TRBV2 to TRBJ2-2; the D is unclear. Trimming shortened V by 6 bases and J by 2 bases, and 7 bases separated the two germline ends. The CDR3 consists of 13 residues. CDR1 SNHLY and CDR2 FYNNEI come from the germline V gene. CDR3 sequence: CASSPRNTGELFF. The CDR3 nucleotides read TGTGCCAGCAGCCCCCGTAACACCGGGGAGCTGTTTTTT.

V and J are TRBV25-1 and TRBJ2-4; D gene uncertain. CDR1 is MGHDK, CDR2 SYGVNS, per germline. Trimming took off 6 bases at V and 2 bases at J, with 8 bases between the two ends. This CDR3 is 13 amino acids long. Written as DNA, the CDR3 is TGTGCCAGCAGATCTGGGACCAAAAACATTCAGTACTTC. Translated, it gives CASRSGTKNIQYF.

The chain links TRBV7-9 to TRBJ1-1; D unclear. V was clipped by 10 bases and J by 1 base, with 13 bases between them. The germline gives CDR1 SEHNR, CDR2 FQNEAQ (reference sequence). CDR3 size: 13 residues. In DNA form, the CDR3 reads TGTGCCACAGGCCCCCCAGGGAACACTGAAGCTTTCTTT. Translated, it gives CATGPPGNTEAFF.

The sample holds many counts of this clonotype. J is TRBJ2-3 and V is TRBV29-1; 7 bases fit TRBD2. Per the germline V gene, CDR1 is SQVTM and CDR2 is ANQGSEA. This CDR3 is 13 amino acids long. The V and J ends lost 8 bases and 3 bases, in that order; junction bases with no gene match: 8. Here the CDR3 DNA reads TGCAGCACCCGGCGGGGGTGGACAGATACGCAGTATTTT. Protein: CSTRRGWTDTQYF.

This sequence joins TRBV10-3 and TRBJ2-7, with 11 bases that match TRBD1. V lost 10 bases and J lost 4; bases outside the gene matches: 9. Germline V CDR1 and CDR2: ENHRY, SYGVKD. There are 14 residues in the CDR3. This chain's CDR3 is CATGYGQGAYEQYF. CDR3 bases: TGTGCCACTGGGTACGGACAGGGGGCTTACGAGCAGTACTTC.

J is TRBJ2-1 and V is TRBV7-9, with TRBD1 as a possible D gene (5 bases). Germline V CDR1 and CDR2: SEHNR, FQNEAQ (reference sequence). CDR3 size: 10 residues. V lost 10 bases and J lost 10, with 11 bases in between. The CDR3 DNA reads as TGTGCCACTAAACAGGTCGAGCAGTTCTTC. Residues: CATKQVEQFF.

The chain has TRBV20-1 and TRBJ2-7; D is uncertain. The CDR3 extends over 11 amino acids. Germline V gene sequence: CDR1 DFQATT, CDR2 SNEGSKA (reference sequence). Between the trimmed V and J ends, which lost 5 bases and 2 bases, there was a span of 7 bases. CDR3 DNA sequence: TGCAGTGCTTCCGATGCCTACGAGCAGTACGTC. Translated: CSASDAYEQYV.

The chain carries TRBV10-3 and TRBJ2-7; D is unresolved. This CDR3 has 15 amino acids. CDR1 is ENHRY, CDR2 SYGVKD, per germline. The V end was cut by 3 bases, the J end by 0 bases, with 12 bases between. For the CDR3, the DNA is TGTGCCATCAGTGACCCCGGCAGGACCTCCTACGAGCAGTACTTC. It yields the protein CAISDPGRTSYEQYF.

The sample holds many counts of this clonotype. In nucleotides, the CDR3 is TGTGCCAGCAGCCAAGGCAGGGGAGATGATGAGCAGTTCTTC. Translation gives CASSQGRGDDEQFF. This chain links TRBV4-2 with TRBJ2-1; maybe TRBD1 (6 bases). The length of the CDR3 is 14 residues. V was trimmed by 1 base and J by 8 bases, leaving 12 bases between them. CDR1 LGHNA and CDR2 YNFKEQ come from the germline V gene.

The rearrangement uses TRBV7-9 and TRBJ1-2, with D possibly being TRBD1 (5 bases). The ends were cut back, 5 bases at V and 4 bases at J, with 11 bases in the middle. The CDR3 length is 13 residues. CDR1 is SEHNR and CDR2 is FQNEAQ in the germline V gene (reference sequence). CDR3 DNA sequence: TGTGCCAGCAGCGGCACAGGATTCTATGGCTACACCTTC. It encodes CASSGTGFYGYTF. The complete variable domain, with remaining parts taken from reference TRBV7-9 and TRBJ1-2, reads DTGVSQNPRHKITKRGQNVTFRCDPISEHNRLYWYRQTLGQGPEFLTYFQNEAQLEKSRLLSDRFSAERPKGSFSTLEIQRTEQGDSAMYLCASSGTGFYGYTFGSGTRLTVV.

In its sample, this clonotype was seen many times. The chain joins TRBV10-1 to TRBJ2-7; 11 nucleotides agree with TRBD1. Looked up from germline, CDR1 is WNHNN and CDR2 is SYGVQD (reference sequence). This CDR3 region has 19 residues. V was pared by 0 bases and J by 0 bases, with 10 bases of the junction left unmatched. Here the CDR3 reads CASSESTGTGGPSSYEQYF. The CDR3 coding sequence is TGCGCCAGCAGTGAGTCGACCGGGACAGGGGGACCCAGCTCCTACGAGCAGTACTTC.

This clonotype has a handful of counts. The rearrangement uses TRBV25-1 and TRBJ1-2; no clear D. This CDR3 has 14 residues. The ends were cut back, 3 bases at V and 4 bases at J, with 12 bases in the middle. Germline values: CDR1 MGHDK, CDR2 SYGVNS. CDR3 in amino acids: CASSDRFIGYGYTF. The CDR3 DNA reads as TGTGCCAGCAGTGATCGTTTCATTGGCTATGGCTACACCTTC.

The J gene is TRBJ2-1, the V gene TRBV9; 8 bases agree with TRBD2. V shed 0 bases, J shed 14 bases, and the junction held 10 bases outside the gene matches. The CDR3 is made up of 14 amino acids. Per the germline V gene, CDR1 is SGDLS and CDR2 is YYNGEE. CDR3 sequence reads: CASSVEAGLAEKFF. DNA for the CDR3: TGTGCCAGCAGCGTAGAGGCCGGACTAGCCGAGAAGTTCTTC. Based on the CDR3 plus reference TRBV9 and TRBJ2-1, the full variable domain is DSGVTQTPKHLITATGQRVTLRCSPRSGDLSVYWYQQSLDQGLQFLIQYYNGEERAKGNILERFSAQQFPDLHSELNLSSLELGDSALYFCASSVEAGLAEKFFGPGTRLTVL.

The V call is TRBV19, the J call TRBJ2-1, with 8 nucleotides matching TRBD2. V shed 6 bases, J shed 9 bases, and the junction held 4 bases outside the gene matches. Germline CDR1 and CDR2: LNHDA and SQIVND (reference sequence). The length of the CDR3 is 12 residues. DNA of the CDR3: TGTGCCAGTAGCGGGGGGGCGTTTGAGCAGTTCTTC. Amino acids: CASSGGAFEQFF.

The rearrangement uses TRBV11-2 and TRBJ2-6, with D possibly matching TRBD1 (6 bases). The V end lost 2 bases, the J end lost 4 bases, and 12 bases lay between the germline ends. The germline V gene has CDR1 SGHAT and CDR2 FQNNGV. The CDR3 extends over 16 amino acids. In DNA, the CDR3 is TGTGCCAGCAGCTTAACAGGGATCAGCGGGGCCAACGTCCTGACTTTC. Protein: CASSLTGISGANVLTF.

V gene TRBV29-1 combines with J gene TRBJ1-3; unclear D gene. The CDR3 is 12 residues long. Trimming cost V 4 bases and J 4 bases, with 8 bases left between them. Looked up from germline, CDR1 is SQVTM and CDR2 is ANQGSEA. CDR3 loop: CSVASSGNTIYF. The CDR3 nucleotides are TGCAGCGTTGCGTCATCGGGAAACACCATATATTTT.

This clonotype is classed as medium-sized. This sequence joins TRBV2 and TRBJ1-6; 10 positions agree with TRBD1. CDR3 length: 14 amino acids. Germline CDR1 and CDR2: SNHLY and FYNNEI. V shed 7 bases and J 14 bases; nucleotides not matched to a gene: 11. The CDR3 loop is CASIGQGVLRTLHF. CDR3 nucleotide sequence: TGTGCCAGCATCGGACAGGGGGTGTTGAGGACCCTCCACTTT.

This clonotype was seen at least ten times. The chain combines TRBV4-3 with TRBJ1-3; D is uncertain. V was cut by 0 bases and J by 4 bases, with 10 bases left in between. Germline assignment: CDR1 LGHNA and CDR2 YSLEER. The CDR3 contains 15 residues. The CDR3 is CASSQDIWVGNTIYF. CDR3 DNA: TGCGCCAGCAGCCAAGATATTTGGGTCGGAAACACCATATATTTT.

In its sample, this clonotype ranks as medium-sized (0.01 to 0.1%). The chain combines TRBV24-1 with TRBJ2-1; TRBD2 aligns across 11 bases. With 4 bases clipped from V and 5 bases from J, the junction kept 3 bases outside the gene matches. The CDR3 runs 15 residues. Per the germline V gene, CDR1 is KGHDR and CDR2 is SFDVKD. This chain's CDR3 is CATSEWGLADNEQFF. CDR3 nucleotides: TGTGCCACCAGTGAATGGGGACTAGCGGACAATGAGCAGTTCTTC.

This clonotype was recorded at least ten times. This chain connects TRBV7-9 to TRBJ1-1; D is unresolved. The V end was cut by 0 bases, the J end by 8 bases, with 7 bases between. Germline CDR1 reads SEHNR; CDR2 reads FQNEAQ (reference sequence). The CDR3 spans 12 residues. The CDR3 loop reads CASSLAHPEAFF. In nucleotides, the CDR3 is TGTGCCAGCAGCTTAGCCCACCCCGAAGCTTTCTTT. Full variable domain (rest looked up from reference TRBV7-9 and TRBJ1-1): DTGVSQNPRHKITKRGQNVTFRCDPISEHNRLYWYRQTLGQGPEFLTYFQNEAQLEKSRLLSDRFSAERPKGSFSTLEIQRTEQGDSAMYLCASSLAHPEAFFGQGTRLTVV.

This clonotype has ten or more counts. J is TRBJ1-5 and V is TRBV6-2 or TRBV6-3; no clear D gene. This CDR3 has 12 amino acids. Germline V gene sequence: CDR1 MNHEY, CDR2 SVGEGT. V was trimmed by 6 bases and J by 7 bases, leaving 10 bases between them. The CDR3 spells CASSLDRQPQHF. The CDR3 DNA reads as TGTGCCAGCAGCCTGGACCGCCAGCCCCAGCATTTT.

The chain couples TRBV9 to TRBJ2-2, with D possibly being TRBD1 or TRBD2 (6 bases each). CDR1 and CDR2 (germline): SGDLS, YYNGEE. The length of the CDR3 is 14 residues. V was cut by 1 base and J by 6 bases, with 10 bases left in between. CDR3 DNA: TGTGCCAGCAGCGTATGGGGGGCTCCCGGGGAGCTGTTTTTT. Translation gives CASSVWGAPGELFF.

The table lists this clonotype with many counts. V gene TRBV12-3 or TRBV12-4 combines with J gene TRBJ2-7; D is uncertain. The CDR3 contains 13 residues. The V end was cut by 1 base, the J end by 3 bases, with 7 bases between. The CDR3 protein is CASSLEGSYEQYF. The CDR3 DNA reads TGTGCCAGCAGTTTAGAGGGAAGCTACGAGCAGTACTTC.

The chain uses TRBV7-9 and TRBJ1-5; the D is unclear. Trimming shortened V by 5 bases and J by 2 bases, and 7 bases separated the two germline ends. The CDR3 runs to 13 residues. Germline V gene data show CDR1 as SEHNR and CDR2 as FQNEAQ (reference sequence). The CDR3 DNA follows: TGTGCCAGCAGCCGACATGGCAATCAGCCCCAGCATTTT. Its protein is CASSRHGNQPQHF. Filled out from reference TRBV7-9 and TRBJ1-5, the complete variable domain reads DTGVSQNPRHKITKRGQNVTFRCDPISEHNRLYWYRQTLGQGPEFLTYFQNEAQLEKSRLLSDRFSAERPKGSFSTLEIQRTEQGDSAMYLCASSRHGNQPQHFGDGTRLSIL.